This TCR beta chain was recorded in a study of T cell repertoires in cytomegalovirus infection. This clonotype was picked up a small number of times. Using its own MiXCR run on the reads, TCRdb lists one record per CDR3 protein. The repertoire includes 350,000 to 500,000 distinct CDR3 sequences, 31% of them detected once, and roughly an eighth sits in the top ten. This CDR3 contains 15 residues. Deletions cut 5 bases from V and 5 bases from J, with 18 bases between. CDR1 and CDR2 from the germline V gene are MNHEY and SMNVEV (reference sequence). This chain connects TRBV27 to TRBJ2-5, with D perhaps being TRBD1 or TRBD2 (5 bases each). This TCR was recovered from a human donor in good health (CMV status not recorded). Some clones in this sample may be carry-over from other donors' samples. The material sequenced was PBMCs. The CDR3 DNA follows: TGTGCCAGCAGTCCAACGGGACCTGGGTGGGAGACCCAGTACTTC. Its translation: CASSPTGPGWETQYF.